This TCR beta chain was observed in a study of blood T cell repertoires in COVID-19. Study at large: Donors in the United States, Italy and Spain gave samples during acute or convalescent COVID-19. Sources were T cells, B-cell-depleted T cells, or PBMCs; the material itself was cDNA or gDNA.

Per the authors' pipeline: Reference gene primers were amplified, and this amplification served to estimate nucleated cell counts. Profiled with immunoSEQ multiplex PCR; TCRdb holds only in-frame clones, not every one. V, J and clone size reflect that table, while D and trimming were determined from the DNA. The data show 300,000 or so clones, with around 90% seen just once and around 3.5% held by the top ten. Regarding this clone: Additional DNA sequences in this sample encode the identical CDR3.

The germline V gene encodes CDR1 SGHVS and CDR2 FQNEAQ. Trimming took 1 base from V and 5 from J, leaving 8 bases between them. The CDR3 consists of 13 residues. The chain combines TRBV7-8 with TRBJ1-2, with D possibly TRBD1 on 5 matching bases. The sequence derives from a woman between 40 and 50 years old with acute or convalescent COVID-19. Material for sequencing was peripheral blood. In DNA form, the CDR3 reads TGTGCCAGCAGCTTAGAAGGGGTTTATGGCTACACCTTC. Translation gives CASSLEGVYGYTF.